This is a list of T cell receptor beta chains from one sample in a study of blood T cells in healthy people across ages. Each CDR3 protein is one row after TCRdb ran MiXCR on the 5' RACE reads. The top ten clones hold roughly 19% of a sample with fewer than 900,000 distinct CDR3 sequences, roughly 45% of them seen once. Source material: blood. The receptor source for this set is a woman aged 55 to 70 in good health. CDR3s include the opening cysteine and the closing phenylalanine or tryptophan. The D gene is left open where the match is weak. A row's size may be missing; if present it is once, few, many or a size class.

DNA: TGTGCCATCAGCATAGATGGGACAAGCACAGATACGCAGTATTTT
CDR3: CAISIDGTSTDTQYF
J: TRBJ2-3
size: few
V: TRBV10-3
D: .

DNA: TGCAGCGTTGGGGGGATAGAACAGCCCCAGCATTTT
CDR3: CSVGGIEQPQHF
J: TRBJ1-5
size: few
V: TRBV29-1
D: .

DNA: TGTGCCAGCAGTTACTCGCTAGCGGGAGGAGATACGCAGTATTTT
CDR3: CASSYSLAGGDTQYF
J: TRBJ2-3
size: few
V: TRBV6-2/TRBV6-3
D: TRBD2

DNA: TGCGCCAGCAGCTCCGAGCTCCGAGGTTTTCTCTACGAGCAGTACTTC
CDR3: CASSSELRGFLYEQYF
J: TRBJ2-7
size: few
V: TRBV5-1
D: .

DNA: TGTGCCAGCAAAGGGACTAGCGGGAGTTTGGCCTACAATGAGCAGTTCTTC
CDR3: CASKGTSGSLAYNEQFF
J: TRBJ2-1
size: .
V: TRBV28
D: TRBD2

DNA: TGTGCCAGCAGTCCAGGCACGCATCAGCCCCAGCATTTT
CDR3: CASSPGTHQPQHF
J: TRBJ1-5
size: .
V: TRBV27
D: .

DNA: TGTGCCAGCAGTTACGGTCAGGGGGCCCACGAGCAGTACTTC
CDR3: CASSYGQGAHEQYF
J: TRBJ2-7
size: .
V: TRBV6-6
D: TRBD1

DNA: TGTGCCAGCCAGGTCAATGCGGGGGGCAGCACAGATACGCAGTATTTT
CDR3: CASQVNAGGSTDTQYF
J: TRBJ2-3
size: .
V: TRBV3-1
D: TRBD2

DNA: TGTGCCAGCAGTGTAGCGGGAGGGCCGGCAGATACGCAGTATTTT
CDR3: CASSVAGGPADTQYF
J: TRBJ2-3
size: .
V: TRBV6-4
D: TRBD2

DNA: TGTGCCACCAGTCTGATAACTAATGAAAAACTGTTTTTT
CDR3: CATSLITNEKLFF
J: TRBJ1-4
size: .
V: TRBV15
D: .

DNA: TGTGCCAGCAGCTTATCGCCAGGTAGTGGGTACGAGCAGTACTTC
CDR3: CASSLSPGSGYEQYF
J: TRBJ2-7
size: .
V: TRBV7-2
D: .

DNA: TGTGCCAGCAGTTACTCGAGGGACAGACCCTATGGCTACACCTTC
CDR3: CASSYSRDRPYGYTF
J: TRBJ1-2
size: few
V: TRBV6-6
D: TRBD1

DNA: TGTGCCAGCAGTTTTCGGACGCCCAATCAGCCCCAGCATTTT
CDR3: CASSFRTPNQPQHF
J: TRBJ1-5
size: few
V: TRBV27
D: .

DNA: TGTGCCAGCAGTTTGAGGACAGGGTGGCAGACCCAGTACTTC
CDR3: CASSLRTGWQTQYF
J: TRBJ2-5
size: few
V: TRBV12-3/TRBV12-4
D: TRBD1

DNA: TGTGCCAGCAGCTCGCAGGGGTATGGAGAGACCCAGTACTTC
CDR3: CASSSQGYGETQYF
J: TRBJ2-5
size: many
V: TRBV7-9
D: .

DNA: TGTGCCAGCAGCGTTGTCGGACAGGTCGTTGACAATGAGCAGTTCTTC
CDR3: CASSVVGQVVDNEQFF
J: TRBJ2-1
size: few
V: TRBV9
D: TRBD1

DNA: TGTGCCAGTACAATCCTCTCAACTAATGAAAAACTGTTTTTT
CDR3: CASTILSTNEKLFF
J: TRBJ1-4
size: .
V: TRBV6-1
D: .

DNA: TGTGCCATCAGTGACGTGGTTAGCGGGAGGGCTAGCTCCTACAATGAGCAGTTCTTC
CDR3: CAISDVVSGRASSYNEQFF
J: TRBJ2-1
size: few
V: TRBV10-3
D: TRBD2

DNA: TGTGCCAGCAGTTCGCCGGGACTAGCGGATGAGCAGTTCTTC
CDR3: CASSSPGLADEQFF
J: TRBJ2-1
size: .
V: TRBV28
D: TRBD2

DNA: TGTGCCAGCAGGATAAGCGGGTCTACCTACAATGAGCAGTTCTTC
CDR3: CASRISGSTYNEQFF
J: TRBJ2-1
size: many
V: TRBV6-5
D: .

DNA: TGTGCCAGCAGCTTAGTTACAGGGGCCAAAAACATTCAGTACTTC
CDR3: CASSLVTGAKNIQYF
J: TRBJ2-4
size: .
V: TRBV11-2
D: .

DNA: TGCAGCGCTAGAGATGTGGACAGGGTTAGCTCCTACGAGCAGTACTTC
CDR3: CSARDVDRVSSYEQYF
J: TRBJ2-7
size: .
V: TRBV20-1
D: TRBD1

DNA: TGTGCCAGCAGCGGTACTACCGACACAACTAGCACAGATACGCAGTATTTT
CDR3: CASSGTTDTTSTDTQYF
J: TRBJ2-3
size: few
V: TRBV7-9
D: .

DNA: TGTGCCAGCAGCCAAGATAGCGCCGGCACAGATACGCAGTATTTT
CDR3: CASSQDSAGTDTQYF
J: TRBJ2-3
size: many
V: TRBV3-1
D: .

DNA: TGCGCCAGCAGCTTGGTTGAGACGGGAAATTCACCCCTCCACTTT
CDR3: CASSLVETGNSPLHF
J: TRBJ1-6
size: .
V: TRBV5-1
D: .

DNA: TGTGCCAGCAGCACCGGGACAGTAGAGACCCAGTACTTC
CDR3: CASSTGTVETQYF
J: TRBJ2-5
size: few
V: TRBV7-6
D: TRBD1

DNA: TGTGCCAGCATCGGGGAGGGCCAGGGTGCTGAGCAGTTCTTC
CDR3: CASIGEGQGAEQFF
J: TRBJ2-1
size: .
V: TRBV28
D: TRBD2

DNA: TGTGCCAGCAGCGCTTTATGGACACCCGACCAAAATGAAAAACTGTTTTTT
CDR3: CASSALWTPDQNEKLFF
J: TRBJ1-4
size: .
V: TRBV9
D: .

DNA: TGTGCCAGCAGCCCCAGCAGAAATGAGCAGTTCTTC
CDR3: CASSPSRNEQFF
J: TRBJ2-1
size: many
V: TRBV6-2/TRBV6-3
D: .

DNA: TGTGCCAGCAGCCAAGATTTGAACTACGAGCAGTACTTC
CDR3: CASSQDLNYEQYF
J: TRBJ2-7
size: few
V: TRBV14
D: .

DNA: TGCGCCAGCAGCTTGCAACTAGCGGGAGTGGAGACCCAGTACTTC
CDR3: CASSLQLAGVETQYF
J: TRBJ2-5
size: .
V: TRBV5-1
D: TRBD2

DNA: TGTGCCAGCAATCCCACCCAGACTCTCCTGGACAATGAGCAGTTCTTC
CDR3: CASNPTQTLLDNEQFF
J: TRBJ2-1
size: .
V: TRBV27
D: .

DNA: TGTGCCAGCAGCCTGGTAGCGGAGCCGTACAATGAGCAGTTCTTC
CDR3: CASSLVAEPYNEQFF
J: TRBJ2-1
size: .
V: TRBV28
D: .

DNA: TGTGCCAGTAGGATCAGACAGGGGAGTGAGCCCCAGCATTTT
CDR3: CASRIRQGSEPQHF
J: TRBJ1-5
size: .
V: TRBV19
D: TRBD1

DNA: TGTGCCAGCAGCGGCGCCGGGACAGGGGTTTCACCCCTCCACTTT
CDR3: CASSGAGTGVSPLHF
J: TRBJ1-6
size: few
V: TRBV9
D: TRBD1

DNA: TGTGCCAGCAGCCCATCCTTCCTAGCGGGTAGCAATGAGCAGTACTTC
CDR3: CASSPSFLAGSNEQYF
J: TRBJ2-5
size: many
V: TRBV3-1
D: TRBD2

DNA: TGCAGTGCTAGTGGCCAGGGGGGCGTGCAGTTCTTC
CDR3: CSASGQGGVQFF
J: TRBJ2-1
size: .
V: TRBV20-1
D: .

DNA: TGCGCCAGCAGGTCCGCAGGGGGTGTAAACTATGGCTACACCTTC
CDR3: CASRSAGGVNYGYTF
J: TRBJ1-2
size: .
V: TRBV5-1
D: TRBD1

DNA: TGTGCCAGCAGTTCCGGACTAGCGGGATTACGGCAATACAATGAGCAGTTCTTC
CDR3: CASSSGLAGLRQYNEQFF
J: TRBJ2-1
size: many
V: TRBV6-2/TRBV6-3
D: TRBD2

DNA: TGTGCCAGCAGTCCCCAGTGGCGGGGGGACGAGCAGTACTTC
CDR3: CASSPQWRGDEQYF
J: TRBJ2-7
size: .
V: TRBV28
D: TRBD2

DNA: TGTGCCAGCAGCTTAGCGGACAGGTTTAATGAAAAACTGTTTTTT
CDR3: CASSLADRFNEKLFF
J: TRBJ1-4
size: .
V: TRBV7-9
D: TRBD1

DNA: TGTGCCGGCAGCTTAGCCGGGCCCTCCCGAGGTGAGCAGTTCTTC
CDR3: CAGSLAGPSRGEQFF
J: TRBJ2-1
size: .
V: TRBV7-2
D: .

DNA: TGTGCCAGCAGCCAGACAGGGGGCGCTGGGGCCAACGTCCTGACTTTC
CDR3: CASSQTGGAGANVLTF
J: TRBJ2-6
size: .
V: TRBV7-2
D: TRBD1

DNA: TGTGCCAGCAGTTTCAGTCAGGGGAGCTCCTACGAGCAGTACTTC
CDR3: CASSFSQGSSYEQYF
J: TRBJ2-7
size: few
V: TRBV27
D: .

DNA: TGTGCCAACCTCTTGGGTTGGACCGGGGAGCTGTTTTTT
CDR3: CANLLGWTGELFF
J: TRBJ2-2
size: once
V: TRBV21-1
D: .

DNA: TGCAGTGCTGGCGACAGGGGTAAAGAGACCCAGTACTTC
CDR3: CSAGDRGKETQYF
J: TRBJ2-5
size: .
V: TRBV20-1
D: TRBD1